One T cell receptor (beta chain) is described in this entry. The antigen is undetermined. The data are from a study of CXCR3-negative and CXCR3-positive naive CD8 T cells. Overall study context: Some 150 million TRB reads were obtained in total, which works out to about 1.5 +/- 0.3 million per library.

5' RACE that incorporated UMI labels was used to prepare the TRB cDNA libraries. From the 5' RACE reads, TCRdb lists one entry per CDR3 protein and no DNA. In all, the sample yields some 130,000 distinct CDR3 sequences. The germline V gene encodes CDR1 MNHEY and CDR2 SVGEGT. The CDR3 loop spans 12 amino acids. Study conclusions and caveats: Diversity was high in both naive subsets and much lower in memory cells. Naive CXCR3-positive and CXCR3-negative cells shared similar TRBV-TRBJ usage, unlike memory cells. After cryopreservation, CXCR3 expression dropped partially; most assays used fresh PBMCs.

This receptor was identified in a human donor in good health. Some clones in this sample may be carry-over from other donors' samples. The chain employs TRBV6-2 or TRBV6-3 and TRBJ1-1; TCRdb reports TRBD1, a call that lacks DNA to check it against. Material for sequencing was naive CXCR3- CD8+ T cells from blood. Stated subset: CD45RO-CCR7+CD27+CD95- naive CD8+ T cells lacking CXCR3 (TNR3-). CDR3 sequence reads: CASSPGTGRAFF.